Sequencing of this TCR beta chain was carried out in a study of monozygotic twins with inflammatory bowel disease. TCRdb processed the 5' RACE reads again and assigns one entry to each CDR3 protein, with no DNA. This sample's clone table lists more than 300,000 distinct CDR3 sequences. The CDR3 consists of 14 residues. Germline V gene lookup returns CDR1 SGHDN and CDR2 FVKESK. This sequence joins TRBV14 and TRBJ1-2. Source material: blood. This clonotype was sampled from a human donor with ulcerative colitis or Crohn's disease, or a healthy co-twin of an affected twin (not recorded which). The CDR3 spells CASSPLHANYGYTF.